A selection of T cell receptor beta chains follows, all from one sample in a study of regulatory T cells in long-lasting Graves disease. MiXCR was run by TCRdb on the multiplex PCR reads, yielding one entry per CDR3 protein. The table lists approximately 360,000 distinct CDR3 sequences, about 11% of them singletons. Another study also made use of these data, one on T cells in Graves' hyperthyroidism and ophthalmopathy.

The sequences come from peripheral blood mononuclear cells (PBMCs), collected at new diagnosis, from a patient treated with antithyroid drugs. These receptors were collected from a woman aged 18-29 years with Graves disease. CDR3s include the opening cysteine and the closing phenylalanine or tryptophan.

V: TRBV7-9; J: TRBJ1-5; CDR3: CASSSDRWSNQPQHF
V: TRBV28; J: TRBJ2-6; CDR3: CASSFEGVSGANVLTF
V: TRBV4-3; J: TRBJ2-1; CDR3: CASSQEWLSGSYNEQFF
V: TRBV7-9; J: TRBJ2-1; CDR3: CASSFSSTGQFF
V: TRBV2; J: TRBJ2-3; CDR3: CASRGWTDSTDTQYF
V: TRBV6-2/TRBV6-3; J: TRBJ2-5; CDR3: CASTLRWGGKATQYF
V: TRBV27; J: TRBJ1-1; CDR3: CASSLYPGSRGFDTEAFF
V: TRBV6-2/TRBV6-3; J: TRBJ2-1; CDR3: CASSYSTLYNEQFF
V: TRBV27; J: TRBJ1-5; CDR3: CASKLQGMGQPQHF
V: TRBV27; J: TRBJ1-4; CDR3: CASSLGGPNEKLFF
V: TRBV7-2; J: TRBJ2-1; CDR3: CASSLEGGEFEQFF
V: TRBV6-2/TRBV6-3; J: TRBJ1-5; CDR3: CASRPGQGYQPQHF
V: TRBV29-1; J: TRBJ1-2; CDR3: CSAWGGELPLGRDF
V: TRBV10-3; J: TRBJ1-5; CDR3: CAIGPRNQPQHF
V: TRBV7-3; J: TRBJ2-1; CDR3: CASSLVAGGRNEQFF
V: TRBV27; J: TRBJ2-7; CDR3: CASSLSAGTSLAYEQYF
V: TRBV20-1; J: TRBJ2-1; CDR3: CSARGLAHNEQFF
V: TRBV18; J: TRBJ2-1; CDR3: CASSPRGIRIYNEQFF
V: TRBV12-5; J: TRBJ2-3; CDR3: CASGWTAGTRREDTQYF
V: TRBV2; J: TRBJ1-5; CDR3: CASSQLTTGLNQPQHF
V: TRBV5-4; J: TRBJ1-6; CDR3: CASSWQWGPGRAIDNSPLHF
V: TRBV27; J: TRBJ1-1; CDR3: CASSPGTPNTEAFF
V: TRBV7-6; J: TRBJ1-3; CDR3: CASSLGPFSGNTIYF
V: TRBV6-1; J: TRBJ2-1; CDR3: CASSGGSYNEQFF
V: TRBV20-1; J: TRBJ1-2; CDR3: CSARDTENYGYTF
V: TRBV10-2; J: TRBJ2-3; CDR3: CASSDRLPGTDTQYF
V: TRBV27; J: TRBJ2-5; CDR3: CASSFRGKETQYF
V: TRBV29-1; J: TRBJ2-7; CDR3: CSVEDRNRGSYEQYF
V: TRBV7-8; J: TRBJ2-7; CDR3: CASSLGTTPRAGYEQYF
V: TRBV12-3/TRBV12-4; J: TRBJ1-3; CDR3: CASSFRTRAPGRSGNTIYF
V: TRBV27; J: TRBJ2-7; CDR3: CASSPTWGEQYF
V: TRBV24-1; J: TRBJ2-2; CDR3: CATSRRVTDANTGELFF
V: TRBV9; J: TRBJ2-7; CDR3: CASSPERRIGEQYF
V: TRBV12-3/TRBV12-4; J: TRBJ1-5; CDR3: CASSDPSPQHF
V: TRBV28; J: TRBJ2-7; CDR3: CASTRDYPRSGSYEQYF
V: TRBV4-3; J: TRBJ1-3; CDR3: CASSQVLGGNTIYF
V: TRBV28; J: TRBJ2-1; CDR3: CASSRQGGINEQFF
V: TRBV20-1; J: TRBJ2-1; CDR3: CSANDPSTGNEQFF
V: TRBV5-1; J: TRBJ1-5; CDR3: CASSLSPDWNNQPQHF
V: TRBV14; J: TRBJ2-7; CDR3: CASSLRPWPDYEQYF
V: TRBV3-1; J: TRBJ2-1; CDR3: CASRKKGLAGDLDNEQFF
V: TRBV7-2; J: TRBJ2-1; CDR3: CASSLSAGGGYNEQFF
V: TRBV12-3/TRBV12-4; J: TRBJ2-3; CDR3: CASSYGGQRTDTQYF
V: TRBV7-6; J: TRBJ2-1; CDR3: CASSLGSAGGEQFF
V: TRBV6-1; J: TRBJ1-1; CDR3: CASTETGPTEAFF
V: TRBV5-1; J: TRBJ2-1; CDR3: CASSPPSGSFYNEQFF